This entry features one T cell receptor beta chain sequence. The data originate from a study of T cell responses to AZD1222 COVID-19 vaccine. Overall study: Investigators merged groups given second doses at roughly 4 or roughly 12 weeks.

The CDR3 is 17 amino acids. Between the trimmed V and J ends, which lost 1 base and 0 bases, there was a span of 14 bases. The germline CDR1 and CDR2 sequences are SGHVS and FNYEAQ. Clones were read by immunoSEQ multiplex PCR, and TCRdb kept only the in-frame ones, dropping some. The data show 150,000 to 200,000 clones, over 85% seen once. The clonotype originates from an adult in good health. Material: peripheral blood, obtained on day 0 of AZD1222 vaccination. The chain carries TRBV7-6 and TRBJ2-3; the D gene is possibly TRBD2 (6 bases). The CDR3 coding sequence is TGTGCCAGCAGCTTAGAACCGTCGGGGGAGAGCACAGATACGCAGTATTTT. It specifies CASSLEPSGESTDTQYF.